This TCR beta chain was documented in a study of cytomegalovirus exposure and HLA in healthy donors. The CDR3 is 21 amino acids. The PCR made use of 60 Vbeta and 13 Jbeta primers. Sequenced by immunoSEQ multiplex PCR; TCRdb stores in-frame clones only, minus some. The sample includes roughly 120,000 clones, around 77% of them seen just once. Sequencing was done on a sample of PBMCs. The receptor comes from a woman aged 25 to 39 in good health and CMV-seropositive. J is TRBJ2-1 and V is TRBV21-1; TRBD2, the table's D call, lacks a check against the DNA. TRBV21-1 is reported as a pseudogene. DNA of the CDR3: TGTGCCAGCAGTCAAACTATAGGGACTAGCGGGAGGGTCAGCTCCTACAATGAGCAGTTCTTC. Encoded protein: CASSQTIGTSGRVSSYNEQFF.